These 31 T cell receptor beta chains were sequenced from one sample in a study of vaccination and CD4 T cells after COVID-19. Described time point: late sampling 161 to 241 days after vaccination in a few convalescent patients. The sample's treatment: approximately nine-day PBMC culture with coronavirus spike peptide pools or control peptides (ViraFEST assay). Cultured CD4+ T cell DNA was sequenced using the Oncomine TCR Beta short-read assay. TCRdb re-analysed the PCR reads in MiXCR, keeping a single row per CDR3 protein. The table includes some 22,000 distinct CDR3 sequences, around 30% detected once. The antigens for these receptors are not known. This specimen consisted of CD4+ T cells from blood, cultured in vitro, obtained about 7 months after SARS-CoV-2 vaccination. These receptors were obtained from a human donor who had recovered from COVID-19.

This chain joins TRBV7-2 and TRBJ2-7; no clear D gene. The V end lost 1 base, the J end lost 0 bases, and 10 bases lay between the germline ends. CDR1 is SGHTA and CDR2 is FQGNSA in the germline V gene. The CDR3 extends over 15 amino acids. The CDR3 nucleotides are TGTGCCAGCAGCTTAGTGGCGACCACCTCCTACGAGCAGTACTTC. It yields the protein CASSLVATTSYEQYF.

This clonotype was counted only a few times. J is TRBJ2-7 and V is TRBV6-4, with 7 bases fitting TRBD2. V was clipped by 4 bases and J by 2 bases; unmatched bases: 14. The germline CDR1 and CDR2 sequences are MRHNA and SNTAGT. This CDR3 has 17 residues. The CDR3 nucleotides are TGTGCCAGCAGTGGAGCTAGCGGACAAACCTTAACCTACGAGCAGTACTTC. This encodes CASSGASGQTLTYEQYF.

This clonotype was detected only a few times. CDR3 coding DNA: TGTGCCAGCCTTGGGGGGTTGCGTAATTCACCCCTCCACTTT. Protein: CASLGGLRNSPLHF. V is TRBV28 and J is TRBJ1-6, with a tentative D call TRBD1 (5 bases). Germline values: CDR1 MDHEN, CDR2 SYDVKM. V lost 8 bases and J 6 bases, leaving 14 bases between the germline ends. The CDR3 runs 14 residues.

This clonotype rates as medium-sized (0.01 to 0.1%). This chain connects TRBV7-2 to TRBJ2-5; D is possibly TRBD1 (6 bases). Germline values: CDR1 SGHTA, CDR2 FQGNSA. V lost 5 bases and J 1 base, leaving 14 bases between the germline ends. There are 15 residues in the CDR3. CDR3 nucleotide sequence: TGTGCCAGCAGCCGCCTACGACAGGTCCAAGAGACCCAGTACTTC. Amino acid sequence: CASSRLRQVQETQYF.

The chain employs TRBV6-5 and TRBJ2-5; 7 bases are a match to TRBD1. Looked up from germline, CDR1 is MNHEY and CDR2 is SVGAGI. CDR3 length equals 18 residues. V shed 0 bases and J 1 base; nucleotides not matched to a gene: 11. The CDR3: CASSYSPPGTAFQETQYF. CDR3 in DNA: TGTGCCAGCAGTTACTCTCCCCCTGGGACAGCTTTCCAAGAGACCCAGTACTTC.

This clonotype has only a few counts. V is TRBV7-3 and J is TRBJ2-3, with 10 nucleotides matching TRBD2. The CDR3 extends over 14 amino acids. The germline gives CDR1 SGHTA, CDR2 FQGTGA. The V and J ends lost 5 bases and 1 base, in that order; junction bases with no gene match: 0. DNA for the CDR3: TGTGCCAGCAGCCTAGCGGGAGGCACAGATACGCAGTATTTT. This sequence encodes CASSLAGGTDTQYF.

This chain uses TRBV20-1 with TRBJ1-1, with a weak D call TRBD1 (5 bases). CDR1 and CDR2 (germline): DFQATT, SNEGSKA (reference sequence). V gave up 0 bases and J gave up 1 base, with 15 bases separating them. CDR3 length: 16 residues. CDR3 loop: CSARDTFSDRNTEAFF. CDR3 DNA sequence: TGCAGTGCTAGAGATACGTTTTCCGACAGGAACACTGAAGCTTTCTTT.

The rearrangement links TRBV6-2 or TRBV6-3 to TRBJ2-4; D call uncertain. Deletions cut 8 bases from V and 0 bases from J, with 5 bases between. Germline CDR1 is MNHEY and CDR2 is SVGEGT. The CDR3 length is 12 residues. CDR3 protein: CASYGAKNIQYF. The CDR3 DNA follows: TGTGCCAGCTACGGAGCCAAAAACATTCAGTACTTC.

The V call is TRBV20-1, the J call TRBJ2-1, with TRBD2 identical over 11 bases. Germline CDR1 reads DFQATT; CDR2 reads SNEGSKA (reference sequence). V lost 3 bases and J lost 7; bases outside the gene matches: 11. This CDR3 contains 16 residues. The CDR3 reads CSASWGAASGGNEQFF. The CDR3 DNA is TGCAGTGCTAGTTGGGGCGCGGCTAGCGGGGGGAATGAGCAGTTCTTC.

This clonotype occurred a few times. The chain links TRBV6-1 to TRBJ2-7; TRBD1 matches 7 bases. The CDR3 consists of 13 residues. Germline values: CDR1 MNHNS, CDR2 SASEGT. V was pared by 6 bases and J by 4 bases, with 6 bases of the junction left unmatched. CDR3 amino acids: CASSDRVGYEQYF. CDR3 bases: TGTGCCAGCAGCGACAGGGTGGGGTACGAGCAGTACTTC.

The chain joins TRBV7-3 to TRBJ1-2, with D possibly matching TRBD1 (6 bases). The CDR3 extends over 15 amino acids. Germline CDR1 reads SGHTA; CDR2 reads FQGTGA. Trimming pared 5 bases from V and 4 bases from J, leaving 17 bases between. CDR3 region: CASSPTGGRGYGYTF. The CDR3 DNA is TGTGCCAGCAGCCCCACCGGGGGGCGCGGCTATGGCTACACCTTC.

This clonotype was counted only a few times. This chain joins TRBV20-1 and TRBJ2-7; 11 bases agree with TRBD2. The CDR3 is made up of 15 amino acids. The ends lost 1 base at V and 4 bases at J; junction bases unmatched: 6. Germline V gives CDR1 DFQATT, CDR2 SNEGSKA (reference sequence). This CDR3 reads CSARALAGVPYEQYF. CDR3 nucleotide sequence: TGCAGTGCTAGAGCACTAGCGGGAGTCCCGTACGAGCAGTACTTC.

The table lists this clonotype with a few counts. J is TRBJ2-5 and V is TRBV20-1; TRBD1 matches at 10 bases. CDR3 size: 14 residues. The trim removed 5 bases at V and 4 bases at J, leaving 7 bases unmatched. Germline assignment: CDR1 DFQATT and CDR2 SNEGSKA (reference sequence). CDR3 amino acids: CSAVWDRGRETQYF. Here the CDR3 DNA reads TGCAGTGCTGTCTGGGACAGGGGACGAGAGACCCAGTACTTC.

V is TRBV5-4 and J is TRBJ2-7; 8 bases map to TRBD2. The CDR3 loop spans 13 amino acids. CDR1 and CDR2 (germline): SGHNT, YYREEE (reference sequence). V gave up 4 bases and J gave up 2 bases; unmatched junction bases: 2. In nucleotides, the CDR3 is TGTGCCAGCAGCCCGGGAGGGCCCTACGAGCAGTACTTC. This translates into CASSPGGPYEQYF.

Note on this clonotype: A read error may produce the germline difference seen at one junction end. The gene calls are TRBV7-2 and TRBJ1-1, with a weak D call TRBD1 (6 bases). The CDR3 is 15 amino acids. From germline, CDR1 is SGHTA and CDR2 FQGNSA. In DNA form, the CDR3 reads TGTGCCAGCACCTTAGGGGGTGCACCCCCCTCTGAAGCTTTCTTT. Encoded protein: CASTLGGAPPSEAFF.

Only one count was recorded for this clonotype. This chain connects TRBV20-1 to TRBJ2-4; D remains unclear. Germline CDR1 and CDR2: DFQATT and SNEGSKA (reference sequence). The V and J ends lost 0 bases and 0 bases respectively, with 9 bases between them. The CDR3 is made up of 15 amino acids. CDR3 DNA sequence: TGCAGTGCTAGAGATCAGGCACAAGCCAAAAACATTCAGTACTTC. This codes for CSARDQAQAKNIQYF.

The chain has TRBV4-2 and TRBJ1-3; D is undetermined. CDR1 is LGHNA, CDR2 YNFKEQ, per germline. Trimming stripped 2 bases from V and 3 bases from J, with 8 bases between. The CDR3 runs 14 residues. CDR3 sequence: CASSQSLGGNTIYF. The CDR3 DNA is TGTGCCAGCAGCCAAAGTCTCGGTGGAAACACCATATATTTT.

This clonotype showed up just once. V gene TRBV7-2 combines with J gene TRBJ2-7, with TRBD1 as a possible D gene (6 bases). CDR1 and CDR2 (germline): SGHTA, FQGNSA. V lost 2 bases, J lost 2 bases, and 22 bases lay in between. The CDR3 length is 18 residues. This CDR3 reads CASSLNQGLVGKTYEQYF. CDR3 in DNA: TGTGCCAGCAGCTTAAACCAGGGGCTGGTGGGTAAGACCTACGAGCAGTACTTC.

This chain uses TRBV5-1 with TRBJ2-7, with 9 bases aligning to TRBD2. The CDR3 runs 15 residues. Losses at the gene ends were 1 base for V and 4 bases for J; bases not matched to a gene: 6. The germline V gene has CDR1 SGHRS and CDR2 YFSETQ. CDR3 amino acids: CASSLNSGSAYEQYF. The CDR3 region has the DNA TGCGCCAGCAGCTTGAATAGCGGGAGTGCGTACGAGCAGTACTTC. Based on the CDR3 plus reference TRBV5-1 and TRBJ2-7, the full variable domain is KAGVTQTPRYLIKTRGQQVTLSCSPISGHRSVSWYQQTPGQGLQFLFEYFSETQRNKGNFPGRFSGRQFSNSRSEMNVSTLELGDSALYLCASSLNSGSAYEQYFGPGTRLTVT.

This clonotype has more than one count but fewer than ten. The gene calls are TRBV7-6 and TRBJ1-1, with D maybe TRBD1 (5 bases). The V end was cut by 1 base, the J end by 0 bases, with 15 bases between. The CDR3 loop spans 17 amino acids. Germline values: CDR1 SGHVS, CDR2 FNYEAQ. The CDR3 protein is CASSLGPTARVNTEAFF. DNA of the CDR3: TGTGCCAGCAGCTTAGGTCCGACAGCACGCGTGAACACTGAAGCTTTCTTT. The whole variable domain, remainder taken from reference TRBV7-6 and TRBJ1-1, is GAGVSQSPRYKVTKRGQDVALRCDPISGHVSLYWYRQALGQGPEFLTYFNYEAQQDKSGLPNDRFSAERPEGSISTLTIQRTEQRDSAMYRCASSLGPTARVNTEAFFGQGTRLTVV.

V gene TRBV11-1 combines with J gene TRBJ2-1, with 10 bases that match TRBD2. Germline CDR1 reads SGHAT; CDR2 reads FQDESV (reference sequence). The CDR3 is made up of 16 amino acids. V lost 5 bases and J lost 1; bases outside the gene matches: 5. The CDR3 reads CASSASGSVSYNEQFF. CDR3 bases: TGTGCCAGCAGCGCTAGCGGGAGTGTATCCTACAATGAGCAGTTCTTC.

This clonotype was counted between two and nine times. This chain connects TRBV20-1 to TRBJ1-6; no clear D. The CDR3 runs to 15 residues. The ends were cut back, 3 bases at V and 6 bases at J, with 15 bases in the middle. Looked up from germline, CDR1 is DFQATT and CDR2 is SNEGSKA (reference sequence). The CDR3 region is CSASLSAVSNSPLHF. CDR3 nucleotide sequence: TGCAGTGCTAGTCTGTCAGCTGTTTCTAATTCACCCCTCCACTTT.

This clonotype was counted between two and nine times. The chain couples TRBV7-3 to TRBJ2-7; no reliable D call. The ends were cut back, 4 bases at V and 6 bases at J, with 10 bases in the middle. This CDR3 comprises 12 residues. Germline CDR1 reads SGHTA; CDR2 reads FQGTGA. CDR3: CASSSPGTEQYF. For the CDR3, the DNA is TGTGCCAGCAGCTCCCCCGGCACCGAGCAGTACTTC.

This clonotype has a handful of counts. The chain uses TRBV7-2 and TRBJ2-1; D gene unclear. The CDR3 consists of 12 residues. The V and J ends lost 10 bases and 6 bases respectively, with 13 bases between them. Germline CDR1 and CDR2: SGHTA and FQGNSA. Here the CDR3 reads CANDPFRNEQFF. CDR3 nucleotides: TGTGCCAACGATCCGTTTCGCAATGAGCAGTTCTTC.

The V and J genes are TRBV4-2 and TRBJ1-6, with D perhaps matching TRBD1 (6 bases). Looked up from germline, CDR1 is LGHNA and CDR2 is YNFKEQ. This CDR3 spans 13 amino acids. The V gene lost 5 bases and the J gene lost 12 bases, with 14 bases spanning the gap. CDR3 sequence: CASSDYLQGPLHF. The CDR3, as DNA: TGTGCCAGCAGCGATTACTTACAGGGACCCCTCCACTTT.

This chain links TRBV7-3 with TRBJ2-2; possibly TRBD1 for D (6 bases). With 6 bases removed from V and 2 bases from J, the gap between germline ends came to 10 bases. The CDR3 runs to 14 residues. CDR1 is SGHTA, CDR2 FQGTGA, per germline. The CDR3 DNA reads as TGTGCCAGCAGTGGGGGCTCCAACACCGGGGAGCTGTTTTTT. It is translated as CASSGGSNTGELFF.

The J gene is TRBJ1-3, the V gene TRBV15; no definite D call. The CDR3 runs to 15 residues. V lost 1 base to trimming and J lost 0 bases, with 7 bases between them. Germline V gives CDR1 LNHNV, CDR2 YYDKDF (reference sequence). The CDR3 DNA sequence: TGTGCCACCAGCAGAGGAGACCGCTCTGGAAACACCATATATTTT. This gives the protein CATSRGDRSGNTIYF.

The chain employs TRBV29-1 and TRBJ2-5; D gene unclear. This CDR3 contains 13 residues. Trimming left V 5 bases short and J 7 bases short, with 17 bases between. Germline V CDR1 and CDR2: SQVTM, ANQGSEA. CDR3 sequence reads: CSVKITPLGTQYF. The DNA for the CDR3 is TGCAGCGTTAAGATCACGCCCCTTGGGACCCAGTACTTC.

By proportion, this clonotype is medium-sized. The gene calls are TRBV15 and TRBJ2-5, with D unresolved. The CDR3 has 13 residues. V lost 4 bases and J 4 bases, leaving 10 bases between the germline ends. Germline CDR1 reads LNHNV; CDR2 reads YYDKDF (reference sequence). The CDR3 DNA reads TGTGCCACCAGCAATAGAGAAGGAGAGACCCAGTACTTC. Amino acid sequence: CATSNREGETQYF.

Only a few counts were recorded for this clonotype. V usage is TRBV20-1 and J usage is TRBJ2-7; 7 bases align to TRBD2. Germline loops: CDR1 DFQATT, CDR2 SNEGSKA (reference sequence). CDR3 size: 15 residues. V lost 0 bases, J lost 6 bases, and 11 bases stayed unmatched. The CDR3, as DNA: TGCAGTGCTAGAGATGGGGAGGGAGGGCCAGGCGAGCAGTACTTC. This codes for CSARDGEGGPGEQYF.

Only a few counts were recorded for this clonotype. The CDR3 is CATSRRGTGVQPQHF. The CDR3 DNA reads as TGTGCCACCAGCAGACGCGGGACAGGGGTTCAGCCCCAGCATTTT. The J gene is TRBJ1-5, the V gene TRBV15; 10 bases align to TRBD1. The CDR3 loop spans 15 amino acids. With V trimmed by 2 bases and J by 6 bases, 4 bases remained unmatched. Germline CDR1 LNHNV, CDR2 YYDKDF (reference sequence).